One sample yielded the 14 T cell receptor beta chains listed below, sequenced in a study of blood T cell repertoires in COVID-19. Profiling relied on immunoSEQ multiplex PCR, and the TCRdb table lists in-frame clones only, not all of them. The sample contains roughly 120,000 clones, 70% to 90% of which appear only once. Input material: peripheral blood. The receptors stem from a man between 65 and 85 years old who had recovered from COVID-19.

Only one count was recorded for this clone. This chain links TRBV24-1 with TRBJ2-1, with a possible D match to TRBD1 (6 bases). The germline gives CDR1 KGHDR, CDR2 SFDVKD. This CDR3 region has 14 residues. Trimming shortened V by 4 bases and J by 4 bases, and 10 bases separated the two germline ends. CDR3 amino acids: CATSDQDSYNEQFF. CDR3 DNA: TGTGCCACCAGTGACCAGGACAGTTACAATGAGCAGTTCTTC.

This clone was seen a handful of times. This chain uses TRBV7-9 with TRBJ1-5; TRBD1 might be the D (5 bases). The CDR3 length is 17 residues. V was trimmed by 5 bases and J by 3 bases, leaving 20 bases between them. From germline, CDR1 is SEHNR and CDR2 FQNEAQ (reference sequence). CDR3 sequence (DNA): TGTGCCAGCAGCGGCCAGGGAGGGAAGGGTTCCAATCAGCCCCAGCATTTT. This translates into CASSGQGGKGSNQPQHF.

The CDR3 DNA reads as TGTGCCAGCGGGTATAGGGGGCCCACAGATACGCAGTATTTT. Its protein product is CASGYRGPTDTQYF. The chain joins TRBV27 to TRBJ2-3; the match to TRBD1 covers 7 bases. The CDR3 runs 14 residues. The ends lost 8 bases at V and 2 bases at J; junction bases unmatched: 7. Per the germline V gene, CDR1 is MNHEY and CDR2 is SMNVEV (reference sequence).

The gene calls are TRBV2 and TRBJ1-3, with D uncertain. V was pared by 6 bases and J by 2 bases, with 5 bases between. Germline V CDR1 and CDR2: SNHLY, FYNNEI. The CDR3 length is 12 residues. CDR3 nucleotide sequence: TGTGCCAGCAGATTTACTGGAAACACCATATATTTT. This encodes CASRFTGNTIYF.

The rearrangement joins TRBV28 to TRBJ1-2; the match to TRBD1 covers 8 bases. V lost 6 bases and J lost 4; bases outside the gene matches: 10. Germline V gives CDR1 MDHEN, CDR2 SYDVKM. This CDR3 comprises 15 residues. CDR3 loop: CASSRGQGITYGYTF. Written as DNA, the CDR3 is TGTGCCAGCAGCCGTGGACAGGGTATCACCTATGGCTACACCTTC.

The chain uses TRBV21-1 and TRBJ1-5. TRBV21-1 represents a pseudogene. The CDR3 contains 18 residues. The CDR3 region has the DNA TGTGCCAGCAAGTCTCTTGACCCGGGAGGCCATGTGGATCAGCCCCAGCATTTT. Protein: CASKSLDPGGHVDQPQHF.

The V gene is TRBV25-1, the J gene TRBJ2-3, with 10 bases that match TRBD2. The CDR3 sequence is 14 residues long. Trimming took 7 bases from V and 4 from J; bases not matched to a gene: 5. Germline CDR1 reads MGHDK; CDR2 reads SYGVNS. The CDR3 DNA follows: TGTGCCAGCACGAAGCGGGGGGGTTCAGATACGCAGTATTTT. This sequence encodes CASTKRGGSDTQYF.

The chain combines TRBV19 with TRBJ1-5; D may be TRBD1 (5 bases). Germline assignment: CDR1 LNHDA and CDR2 SQIVND (reference sequence). CDR3 length: 14 residues. V was trimmed by 3 bases and J by 9 bases, leaving 15 bases between them. This CDR3 is CASSIEQADLPQHF. In nucleotides, the CDR3 is TGTGCCAGTAGTATTGAACAGGCGGATTTGCCCCAGCATTTT.

The rearrangement joins TRBV19 to TRBJ1-1; D possibly corresponds to TRBD1 (6 bases). Germline values: CDR1 LNHDA, CDR2 SQIVND (reference sequence). The germline V and J ends were trimmed by 8 bases and 0 bases, with 10 bases remaining between them. The CDR3 spans 13 residues. CDR3 protein: CASGDRLNTEAFF. CDR3 bases: TGTGCCAGTGGCGACAGGTTGAACACTGAAGCTTTCTTT.

The chain has TRBV3-1 (or the pseudogene TRBV3-2) and TRBJ1-2, with 8 nucleotides matching TRBD1. J was trimmed by 4 bases and V by 5 bases; bases with no gene match: 6. The CDR3 is 14 amino acids. In germline, CDR1 is LGHDT, CDR2 YNNKEL (reference sequence). The CDR3 DNA follows: TGTGCCAGCAGCTACACAGGGGGGGGCTATGGCTACACCTTC. Its translation is CASSYTGGGYGYTF.

V usage is TRBV9 and J usage is TRBJ2-6, with TRBD1 identical over 11 bases. The CDR3 extends over 15 amino acids. V was pared by 5 bases and J by 2 bases, with 0 bases of the junction left unmatched. The V gene's germline CDR1 is SGDLS and CDR2 YYNGEE. The CDR3 is CASRGQGAGANVLTF. CDR3 DNA: TGTGCCAGCAGGGGACAGGGGGCTGGGGCCAACGTCCTGACTTTC.

The rearrangement joins TRBV7-6 to TRBJ1-1; a possible D gene is TRBD1 (6 bases). The CDR3 totals 14 residues. Germline CDR1 is SGHVS and CDR2 is FNYEAQ. Trimming left V 1 base short and J 5 bases short, with 11 bases between. CDR3 sequence (DNA): TGTGCCAGCAGCTTAGACAGGGTAGGGACTGAAGCTTTCTTT. Its translation: CASSLDRVGTEAFF.

The V gene is TRBV4-3, the J gene TRBJ2-5; TRBD2 aligns across 9 bases. V lost 4 bases to trimming and J lost 1 base; unmatched junction nucleotides: 4. The germline CDR1 and CDR2 sequences are LGHNA and YSLEER. The length of the CDR3 is 15 residues. This chain's CDR3 is CASSPGLAPQETQYF. For the CDR3, the DNA is TGCGCCAGCAGCCCGGGACTAGCACCCCAAGAGACCCAGTACTTC.

The chain employs TRBV6-6 and TRBJ2-7; D may be TRBD2 (6 bases). This CDR3 is 13 amino acids long. Trimming stripped 8 bases from V and 2 bases from J, with 13 bases between. In germline, CDR1 is MNHNY, CDR2 SVGAGI (reference sequence). The CDR3 DNA sequence: TGTGCCAGCCGGATGGGGGGAACCTACGAGCAGTACTTC. This encodes CASRMGGTYEQYF.